The 23 T cell receptor beta chains below come from one sample, sequenced in a study of blood T cell repertoires in COVID-19. Sequenced by immunoSEQ multiplex PCR; TCRdb stores in-frame clones only, minus some. The data hold over 45,000 clones, with roughly 87% observed a single time. Sequenced input: peripheral blood. All receptors come from a woman aged 80 or over with acute or convalescent COVID-19.

The chain combines TRBV2 with TRBJ2-3; 8 bases are shared with TRBD1. Germline V gene data show CDR1 as SNHLY and CDR2 as FYNNEI. The CDR3 runs to 15 residues. Unmatched junction bases numbered 8, after V lost 6 bases and J lost 3 bases. This chain's CDR3 is CASSVDRGETDTQYF. The CDR3 coding sequence is TGTGCCAGCAGCGTAGACAGGGGTGAAACAGATACGCAGTATTTT.

This clone is a singleton in its sample. The V gene is TRBV10-1, the J gene TRBJ2-5, with TRBD1 matching 9 bases. The germline V gene has CDR1 WNHNN and CDR2 SYGVQD (reference sequence). This CDR3 has 14 residues. Unmatched junction bases numbered 3, after V lost 5 bases and J lost 2 bases. Here the CDR3 reads CASSLGQGQETQYF. The CDR3 DNA is TGCGCCAGCAGTCTTGGACAGGGGCAAGAGACCCAGTACTTC.

The gene calls are TRBV10-2 and TRBJ1-2; D gene ambiguous. Germline assignment: CDR1 WSHSY and CDR2 SAAADI. The CDR3 runs 15 residues. V lost 1 base, J lost 7 bases, and 16 bases lay in between. CDR3 nucleotides: TGCGCCAGCAGTGAGTACGTCCCCTCCTCGGGTGGCTACACCTTC. It codes for CASSEYVPSSGGYTF.

This chain connects TRBV3-1 (or the pseudogene TRBV3-2) to TRBJ1-6, with D maybe TRBD1 (5 bases). In germline, CDR1 is LGHDT, CDR2 YNNKEL (reference sequence). Trimming took off 2 bases at V and 14 bases at J, with 10 bases between the two ends. The CDR3 consists of 12 residues. CDR3 bases: TGTGCCAGCAGCCAAAGGGGACTTACCCTCCACTTT. Amino acid sequence: CASSQRGLTLHF.

The chain combines TRBV30 with TRBJ1-1; 9 bases align to TRBD1. The length of the CDR3 is 14 residues. CDR1 and CDR2 from the germline V gene are GTSNPN and SVGIG (reference sequence). V trimming: 5 bases; J trimming: 6 bases; junction bases outside the gene matches: 10. CDR3 DNA: TGTGCCTGGGATCCGGGACAGGGTCGGGCTGAAGCTTTCTTT. The encoded protein is CAWDPGQGRAEAFF. Full variable domain (rest looked up from reference TRBV30 and TRBJ1-1): SQTIHQWPATLVQPVGSPLSLECTVEGTSNPNLYWYRQAAGRGLQLLFYSVGIGQISSEVPQNLSASRPQDRQFILSSKKLLLSDSGFYLCAWDPGQGRAEAFFGQGTRLTVV.

This sequence joins TRBV19 and TRBJ2-2; perhaps TRBD1 as D (5 bases). Germline V gene lookup returns CDR1 LNHDA and CDR2 SQIVND (reference sequence). Deletions cut 5 bases from V and 4 bases from J, with 14 bases between. The CDR3 has 15 amino acids. The CDR3 sequence is CASSPLTGSTGELFF. The CDR3 nucleotides read TGTGCCAGTAGTCCCTTAACAGGAAGCACCGGGGAGCTGTTTTTT. The full variable domain, completed using reference TRBV19 and TRBJ2-2, is DGGITQSPKYLFRKEGQNVTLSCEQNLNHDAMYWYRQDPGQGLRLIYYSQIVNDFQKGDIAEGYSVSREKKESFPLTVTSAQKNPTAFYLCASSPLTGSTGELFFGEGSRLTVL.

The chain uses TRBV7-2 and TRBJ2-3; D is ambiguous. V was shortened by 5 bases and J by 6 bases, with 9 bases between the two germline ends. The CDR3 consists of 12 residues. CDR1 and CDR2 (germline): SGHTA, FQGNSA. The CDR3 region has the DNA TGTGCCAGCAGCATACTCGGGGATACGCAGTATTTT. Residues: CASSILGDTQYF.

This clone turned up a few times. The V and J genes are TRBV7-2 and TRBJ2-7, with D perhaps TRBD2 (5 bases). Deletions cut 1 base from V and 7 bases from J, with 23 bases between. CDR3 length: 17 amino acids. CDR1 is SGHTA and CDR2 is FQGNSA in the germline V gene. The CDR3 sequence: CASSLEGWYTGLREQYF. The CDR3 DNA reads as TGTGCCAGCAGCTTAGAGGGATGGTACACGGGGTTAAGGGAGCAGTACTTC.

The chain uses TRBV4-2 and TRBJ2-2, with 7 positions matching TRBD1. The V gene's germline CDR1 is LGHNA and CDR2 YNFKEQ. There are 18 residues in the CDR3. After removal of 1 base from V and 0 bases from J, the junction contained 8 bases not matched to a gene. The CDR3 bases are TGTGCCAGCAGCCAAGGGGTCCCCGGGACAGCGAACACCGGGGAGCTGTTTTTT. Translation: CASSQGVPGTANTGELFF.

The chain carries TRBV6-5 and TRBJ1-3; D may be TRBD1 (5 bases). Germline CDR1 reads MNHEY; CDR2 reads SVGAGI. The length of the CDR3 is 15 residues. Trimming removed 3 bases from V and 0 bases from J, with 9 bases in between. CDR3 nucleotide sequence: TGTGCCAGCAGTTATCAGGGAAGCTCTGGAAACACCATATATTTT. Protein sequence: CASSYQGSSGNTIYF.

This clone is a singleton in its sample. The chain joins TRBV19 to TRBJ1-1; maybe TRBD1 (6 bases). V lost 6 bases to trimming and J lost 5 bases, with 19 bases between them. The CDR3 has 15 residues. CDR1 and CDR2 from the germline V gene are LNHDA and SQIVND (reference sequence). The CDR3 spells CASSPPGTIWTEAFF. The CDR3 DNA reads as TGTGCCAGTAGCCCGCCCGGGACAATCTGGACTGAAGCTTTCTTT.

The chain couples TRBV4-2 to TRBJ1-1, with 9 positions matching TRBD1. The V gene end was trimmed by 3 bases and the J gene end by 1 base; junction bases not matched to a gene: 3. Germline loops: CDR1 LGHNA, CDR2 YNFKEQ. The CDR3 is 15 residues long. The CDR3 DNA follows: TGTGCCAGCAGCCACTTGACAGGGGGGAACACTGAAGCTTTCTTT. Its protein is CASSHLTGGNTEAFF.

The chain carries TRBV2 and TRBJ1-2; tentatively, D is TRBD1 (5 bases). V was shortened by 6 bases and J by 5 bases, with 19 bases between the two germline ends. The germline V gene encodes CDR1 SNHLY and CDR2 FYNNEI. The CDR3 loop spans 15 amino acids. As DNA, the CDR3 is TGTGCCAGCAGGAAAGAGGCGGGGCCGGGGTATGGCTACACCTTC. Protein sequence: CASRKEAGPGYGYTF.

This chain joins TRBV14 and TRBJ2-3; TRBD2 agrees at 9 bases. The V segment lost 5 bases and the J segment 1 base; nucleotides outside the gene matches: 4. The CDR3 runs 15 residues. Germline CDR1 reads SGHDN; CDR2 reads FVKESK. Here the CDR3 reads CASSLAGAGTDTQYF. The CDR3 nucleotides read TGTGCCAGCAGCTTAGCGGGGGCCGGCACAGATACGCAGTATTTT.

The chain recombines TRBV14 with TRBJ1-3; no clear D gene. This CDR3 has 15 amino acids. The germline V and J ends were trimmed by 1 base and 0 bases, with 7 bases remaining between them. Germline V gene data show CDR1 as SGHDN and CDR2 as FVKESK. CDR3 in amino acids: CASSQVSFSGNTIYF. The CDR3 bases are TGTGCCAGCAGCCAAGTTTCGTTCTCTGGAAACACCATATATTTT.

The CDR3 sequence: CASSRGLGTSYNEQFF. CDR3 nucleotides: TGTGCCAGCAGCCGCGGACTTGGTACCTCCTACAATGAGCAGTTCTTC. The gene calls are TRBV14 and TRBJ2-1; D possibly corresponds to TRBD2 (5 bases). Per the germline V gene, CDR1 is SGHDN and CDR2 is FVKESK. The ends were cut back, 4 bases at V and 0 bases at J, with 13 bases in the middle. The length of the CDR3 is 16 residues. The variable domain in full, completed from reference TRBV14 and TRBJ2-1, reads EAGVTQFPSHSVIEKGQTVTLRCDPISGHDNLYWYRRVMGKEIKFLLHFVKESKQDESGMPNNRFLAERTGGTYSTLKVQPAELEDSGVYFCASSRGLGTSYNEQFFGPGTRLTVL.

The chain employs TRBV3-1 (or the pseudogene TRBV3-2) and TRBJ1-2; D unresolved. The CDR3 runs to 16 residues. The ends were cut back, 5 bases at V and 1 base at J, with 17 bases in the middle. Germline V gene data show CDR1 as LGHDT and CDR2 as YNNKEL (reference sequence). The CDR3 loop reads CASSTTSGWGNYGYTF. CDR3 nucleotide sequence: TGTGCCAGCAGCACGACCTCGGGGTGGGGTAACTATGGCTACACCTTC.

The V and J genes are TRBV5-1 and TRBJ2-1, with 10 positions matching TRBD2. Unmatched junction bases numbered 9, after V lost 4 bases and J lost 5 bases. From germline, CDR1 is SGHRS and CDR2 YFSETQ. The CDR3 totals 16 residues. Here the CDR3 DNA reads TGCGCCAGCAGCCCGATAGCGGGGGGACTAAACAATGAGCAGTTCTTC. As protein: CASSPIAGGLNNEQFF.

The chain joins TRBV7-6 to TRBJ2-5; TRBD2 matches at 10 bases. The CDR3 is 15 residues long. The V gene end was trimmed by 4 bases and the J gene end by 4 bases; junction bases not matched to a gene: 6. Per germline, CDR1 SGHVS and CDR2 FNYEAQ. In DNA, the CDR3 is TGTGCCAGCAGCTCCGCTAGCGGGGGCCCAGAGACCCAGTACTTC. This gives the protein CASSSASGGPETQYF.

The chain links TRBV19 to TRBJ1-2; 8 nucleotides align to TRBD1. CDR3 length: 13 residues. Germline V gene data show CDR1 as LNHDA and CDR2 as SQIVND (reference sequence). V lost 6 bases to trimming and J lost 4 bases; unmatched junction nucleotides: 4. CDR3 loop: CASSPGQGYGYTF. The CDR3 nucleotides read TGTGCCAGTAGCCCAGGACAGGGCTATGGCTACACCTTC.

The rearrangement uses TRBV19 and TRBJ2-1, with 13 bases identical to TRBD2. Trimming removed 2 bases from V and 9 bases from J; junction bases left unmatched: 4. CDR3 size: 15 residues. The germline CDR1 and CDR2 sequences are LNHDA and SQIVND (reference sequence). The CDR3 loop is CASSITSGGAGEQFF. Here the CDR3 DNA reads TGTGCCAGTAGTATAACTAGCGGGGGGGCGGGTGAGCAGTTCTTC.

The chain couples TRBV10-3 to TRBJ2-1; 8 nucleotides match TRBD2. The CDR3 has 12 amino acids. Trimming took 7 bases from V and 8 from J; bases not matched to a gene: 4. Germline lookup yields CDR1 ENHRY and CDR2 SYGVKD. Written as DNA, the CDR3 is TGTGCCATCAAGCCCGGGGGGGATGAGCAGTTCTTC. It encodes CAIKPGGDEQFF.

This rearrangement joins TRBV5-4 to TRBJ1-1; 8 nucleotides align to TRBD1. The CDR3 runs 17 residues. Germline-derived CDR1 and CDR2 are SGHNT and YYREEE (reference sequence). Trimming at V came to 2 bases and at J to 2 bases, leaving 11 bases not matched to a gene. In DNA, the CDR3 is TGTGCCAGCAGCTTCGCGGGCACAGGGGGAATCAACACTGAAGCTTTCTTT. Translation: CASSFAGTGGINTEAFF.